The 32 T cell receptor beta chains given below trace back to one sample, sequenced in a study of blood T cell repertoires in COVID-19. Here immunoSEQ multiplex PCR was the method, and the copy in TCRdb shows in-frame clones only, minus some. Here the sample spans more than 300,000 clones, 92% being singletons. The sequencing input was PBMCs or T cells enriched from blood (not recorded which). These receptor sequences come from a woman in her 30s who had recovered from COVID-19.

Here the CDR3 DNA reads TGTGCCAGCAGTTTACGTCAGGGTTTCACTGAAGCTTTCTTT. Translating it yields CASSLRQGFTEAFF. J is TRBJ1-1 and V is TRBV28; D is possibly TRBD1 (5 bases). The germline CDR1 and CDR2 sequences are MDHEN and SYDVKM. This CDR3 spans 14 amino acids. The V gene lost 2 bases and the J gene lost 4 bases, with 11 bases spanning the gap. Looking up the rest from reference TRBV28 and TRBJ1-1 gives the full variable domain: DVKVTQSSRYLVKRTGEKVFLECVQDMDHENMFWYRQDPGLGLRLIYFSYDVKMKEKGDIPEGYSVSREKKERFSLILESASTNQTSMYLCASSLRQGFTEAFFGQGTRLTVV.

The chain employs TRBV6-2 or TRBV6-3 and TRBJ2-1; tentatively, D is TRBD1 (6 bases). The V gene lost 3 bases and the J gene lost 4 bases, with 22 bases spanning the gap. CDR3 length equals 18 residues. From germline, CDR1 is MNHEY and CDR2 SVGEGT. The CDR3 sequence is CASSYSRKSGGRYNEQFF. The CDR3 nucleotides are TGTGCCAGCAGTTATTCTCGGAAAAGTGGGGGCCGATACAATGAGCAGTTCTTC.

The V gene is TRBV28, the J gene TRBJ1-1; D gene ambiguous. Germline V gene data show CDR1 as MDHEN and CDR2 as SYDVKM. The ends were cut back, 6 bases at V and 1 base at J, with 6 bases in the middle. The CDR3 extends over 12 amino acids. The CDR3: CASSSGNTEAFF. In nucleotides, the CDR3 is TGTGCCAGCAGCTCAGGGAACACTGAAGCTTTCTTT.

V and J are TRBV4-2 and TRBJ1-1, with 7 bases matching TRBD1. Germline CDR1 is LGHNA and CDR2 is YNFKEQ. The CDR3 spans 16 residues. J was trimmed by 1 base and V by 1 base; bases with no gene match: 6. The CDR3 region is CASSQGSGTANTEAFF. CDR3 nucleotides: TGTGCCAGCAGCCAAGGGTCCGGGACAGCGAACACTGAAGCTTTCTTT.

The genes are TRBV9 and TRBJ2-2; a possible D gene is TRBD2 (6 bases). In germline, CDR1 is SGDLS, CDR2 YYNGEE. The CDR3 runs 13 residues. V gave up 7 bases and J gave up 4 bases, with 11 bases separating them. CDR3 region: CASGTASTGELFF. The CDR3 DNA reads as TGTGCCAGCGGGACTGCCAGCACCGGGGAGCTGTTTTTT.

The rearrangement joins TRBV28 to TRBJ2-7, with 7 bases fitting TRBD2. V shed 2 bases and J 6 bases; nucleotides not matched to a gene: 16. CDR3 length: 17 residues. CDR1 MDHEN and CDR2 SYDVKM come from the germline V gene. CDR3 coding DNA: TGTGCCAGCAGTTTACCCCTCTGGCGGGAGTCAAAATCCGAGCAGTACTTC. The encoded protein is CASSLPLWRESKSEQYF.

Notes on this clone: The identical CDR3 is also encoded by other nucleotide sequences in the sample. The chain links TRBV5-6 to TRBJ2-7; D possibly corresponds to TRBD1 (5 bases). This CDR3 is 13 amino acids long. The V end was cut by 0 bases, the J end by 4 bases, with 8 bases between. The germline V gene has CDR1 SGHDT and CDR2 YYEEEE. CDR3 DNA sequence: TGTGCCAGCAGCTTGGCCTCAGGGTACGAGCAGTACTTC. Translating gives CASSLASGYEQYF.

This clone occurred once. This chain joins TRBV4-2 and TRBJ2-1; weak D call: TRBD1 (6 bases). The CDR3 is 15 residues long. Per the germline V gene, CDR1 is LGHNA and CDR2 is YNFKEQ. The germline V and J ends were trimmed by 2 bases and 4 bases, with 12 bases remaining between them. In DNA, the CDR3 is TGTGCCAGCAGCCAAACCGGGACACAATACAATGAGCAGTTCTTC. It encodes CASSQTGTQYNEQFF.

V usage is TRBV4-2 and J usage is TRBJ1-1; tentative D call: TRBD1 (5 bases). The CDR3 length is 15 residues. V lost 8 bases to trimming and J lost 8 bases, with 24 bases between them. CDR1 LGHNA and CDR2 YNFKEQ come from the germline V gene. DNA of the CDR3: TGTGCCAGCCTTCCCGGGCCAAGGGGCTCCACGGAAGCTTTCTTT. This sequence encodes CASLPGPRGSTEAFF.

The J gene is TRBJ1-1, the V gene TRBV4-1; the match to TRBD1 covers 8 bases. CDR1 is MGHRA, CDR2 YSYEKL, per germline. The CDR3 loop spans 16 amino acids. The ends lost 2 bases at V and 8 bases at J; junction bases unmatched: 13. The CDR3 nucleotides are TGCGCCAGCAGCCAAACCATTATCAGGGGGCTTACCGAAGCTTTCTTT. Its translation: CASSQTIIRGLTEAFF.

This rearrangement joins TRBV7-3 to TRBJ2-1; D uncertain. CDR3 length: 15 amino acids. CDR1 is SGHTA and CDR2 is FQGTGA in the germline V gene. V was trimmed by 2 bases and J by 0 bases, leaving 8 bases between them. The DNA for the CDR3 is TGTGCCAGCAGCTTACTCGGGTCCTCCTACAATGAGCAGTTCTTC. It encodes CASSLLGSSYNEQFF.

This clone was counted a single time. This chain joins TRBV4-1 and TRBJ1-2; 12 bases map to TRBD1. V lost 3 bases to trimming and J lost 4 bases; unmatched junction nucleotides: 9. This CDR3 has 17 residues. Germline CDR1 reads MGHRA; CDR2 reads YSYEKL. The CDR3 reads CASSQPGQGARLYGYTF. The CDR3 DNA reads TGCGCCAGCAGCCAGCCGGGACAGGGGGCGCGGCTCTATGGCTACACCTTC.

The genes are TRBV28 and TRBJ1-5, with a tentative D call TRBD1 (5 bases). This CDR3 region has 15 residues. The germline CDR1 and CDR2 sequences are MDHEN and SYDVKM. The V end was cut by 5 bases, the J end by 3 bases, with 14 bases between. The CDR3 sequence is CASSRGTALNQPQHF. The CDR3 bases are TGTGCCAGCAGTCGCGGGACCGCCCTCAATCAGCCCCAGCATTTT. Together with reference TRBV28 and TRBJ1-5, the CDR3 gives the full variable domain: DVKVTQSSRYLVKRTGEKVFLECVQDMDHENMFWYRQDPGLGLRLIYFSYDVKMKEKGDIPEGYSVSREKKERFSLILESASTNQTSMYLCASSRGTALNQPQHFGDGTRLSIL.

The genes are TRBV5-4 and TRBJ2-5; D gene uncertain. This CDR3 contains 14 residues. The V end was cut by 2 bases, the J end by 0 bases, with 8 bases between. Germline CDR1 and CDR2: SGHNT and YYREEE (reference sequence). As DNA, the CDR3 is TGTGCCAGCAGCTTAGGCAGGTACCAAGAGACCCAGTACTTC. This codes for CASSLGRYQETQYF.

The rearrangement uses TRBV19 and TRBJ1-6; 7 bases fit TRBD1. From germline, CDR1 is LNHDA and CDR2 SQIVND (reference sequence). CDR3 length equals 16 residues. V gave up 6 bases and J gave up 0 bases; unmatched junction bases: 5. CDR3 nucleotides: TGTGCCAGTAGCCAACAGGGGTTCTCCTATAATTCACCCCTCCACTTT. Protein: CASSQQGFSYNSPLHF.

V is TRBV28 and J is TRBJ1-2; 7 nucleotides match TRBD1. The germline CDR1 and CDR2 sequences are MDHEN and SYDVKM. The CDR3 totals 14 residues. The ends lost 6 bases at V and 3 bases at J; junction bases unmatched: 7. The CDR3 sequence: CASSRTTGYYGYTF. For the CDR3, the DNA is TGTGCCAGCAGCCGCACGACAGGGTACTATGGCTACACCTTC.

J is TRBJ1-1 and V is TRBV21-1; the D call of TRBD1 is as the table states it, not checked on the DNA. TRBV21-1 is assigned pseudogene status. This CDR3 region has 17 residues. For the CDR3, the DNA is TGTGCCAGCAGCAAAGTCAGTCGGCTACAGGGGAACACTGAAGCTTTCTTT. Its translation: CASSKVSRLQGNTEAFF.

The chain recombines TRBV28 with TRBJ2-5, with D possibly being TRBD1 (6 bases). CDR1 is MDHEN and CDR2 is SYDVKM in the germline V gene. V lost 7 bases and J 1 base, leaving 16 bases between the germline ends. The CDR3 contains 15 residues. CDR3 nucleotide sequence: TGTGCCAGCACCCACCTGACGGACAGCCAAGAGACCCAGTACTTC. Translated, it gives CASTHLTDSQETQYF.

V usage is TRBV7-9 and J usage is TRBJ2-3; TRBD2 matches 14 bases. The CDR3 loop spans 17 amino acids. J gave up 6 bases and V 3 bases, and 8 bases lay outside the gene matches. CDR1 and CDR2 (germline): SEHNR, FQNEAQ (reference sequence). Here the CDR3 reads CASSFRGLAGAFDTQYF. CDR3 sequence (DNA): TGTGCCAGCAGCTTCCGGGGACTAGCGGGAGCCTTCGATACGCAGTATTTT.

The CDR3 loop reads CASSPGTPSPYNEQFF. The DNA of the CDR3 is TGTGCCAGCAGCCCCGGGACTCCTTCGCCTTACAATGAGCAGTTCTTC. The chain carries TRBV9 and TRBJ2-1; maybe TRBD2 (6 bases). Germline-derived CDR1 and CDR2 are SGDLS and YYNGEE. The V end lost 4 bases, the J end lost 4 bases, and 18 bases lay between the germline ends. The CDR3 sequence is 16 residues long.

The genes are TRBV30 and TRBJ2-1; perhaps TRBD1 as D (7 bases). Germline lookup yields CDR1 GTSNPN and CDR2 SVGIG (reference sequence). The CDR3 covers 12 residues. Trimming cost V 4 bases and J 14 bases, with 18 bases left between them. The CDR3 spells CAWIKGGGPEFF. In DNA form, the CDR3 reads TGTGCCTGGATTAAAGGAGGGGGCCCTGAGTTCTTC. Full variable domain (outside the CDR3, taken from reference TRBV30 and TRBJ2-1): SQTIHQWPATLVQPVGSPLSLECTVEGTSNPNLYWYRQAAGRGLQLLFYSVGIGQISSEVPQNLSASRPQDRQFILSSKKLLLSDSGFYLCAWIKGGGPEFFGPGTRLTVL.

The chain combines TRBV28 with TRBJ1-2, with 8 nucleotides matching TRBD1. The CDR3 totals 17 residues. The V gene's germline CDR1 is MDHEN and CDR2 SYDVKM. V gave up 4 bases and J gave up 0 bases; unmatched junction bases: 10. The CDR3 DNA is TGTGCCAGCAGTTCAGGGGGCGCCGGGGATTCTAACTATGGCTACACCTTC. Amino acids: CASSSGGAGDSNYGYTF.

CDR3 in DNA: TGTGCCATCAGTGAGTCCGGGGGGCAGGAGCATCGGGAGCAGTACTTC. Protein sequence: CAISESGGQEHREQYF. The gene calls are TRBV10-3 and TRBJ2-7; a weak D match, TRBD2 (7 bases). The V end lost 0 bases, the J end lost 7 bases, and 19 bases lay between the germline ends. The CDR3 has 16 amino acids. The germline V gene encodes CDR1 ENHRY and CDR2 SYGVKD.

The rearrangement links TRBV9 to TRBJ1-4, with D unclear. V was shortened by 4 bases and J by 6 bases, with 16 bases between the two germline ends. The V gene's germline CDR1 is SGDLS and CDR2 YYNGEE. The CDR3 totals 15 residues. The CDR3 protein is CASSPREGSYEKLFF. The CDR3 coding sequence is TGTGCCAGCAGCCCCCGGGAGGGATCATATGAAAAACTGTTTTTT. The full variable domain, completed using reference TRBV9 and TRBJ1-4, is DSGVTQTPKHLITATGQRVTLRCSPRSGDLSVYWYQQSLDQGLQFLIQYYNGEERAKGNILERFSAQQFPDLHSELNLSSLELGDSALYFCASSPREGSYEKLFFGSGTQLSVL.

This sequence joins TRBV28 and TRBJ2-1, with 10 bases fitting TRBD2. V shed 6 bases, J shed 2 bases, and the junction held 7 bases outside the gene matches. The V gene's germline CDR1 is MDHEN and CDR2 SYDVKM. This CDR3 has 16 residues. The CDR3 nucleotides are TGTGCCAGCAGCTCCGGAACTAGCGGGGCCTACAATGAGCAGTTCTTC. Its translation: CASSSGTSGAYNEQFF.

This clone came up once. The sample holds other DNA sequences that translate to the same CDR3. CDR3 in amino acids: CASSLQGATGELFF. The CDR3 nucleotides are TGTGCCAGCAGCTTACAGGGGGCTACCGGGGAGCTGTTTTTT. The chain has TRBV5-4 and TRBJ2-2, with 9 bases fitting TRBD1. The junction had 1 base not matched to a gene; V was cut back by 2 bases and J by 5 bases. CDR1 and CDR2 (germline): SGHNT, YYREEE (reference sequence). This CDR3 is built from 14 residues.

This clone appeared once. The J gene is TRBJ2-1, the V gene TRBV29-1; D is undetermined. CDR3 size: 12 residues. CDR1 and CDR2 from the germline V gene are SQVTM and ANQGSEA. With 6 bases removed from V and 5 bases from J, the gap between germline ends came to 11 bases. The CDR3 DNA follows: TGCAGCGTGGTTTGGCACGACAATGAGCAGTTCTTC. It yields the protein CSVVWHDNEQFF.

The rearrangement links TRBV6-4 to TRBJ2-1; a possible D gene is TRBD2 (6 bases). The germline CDR1 and CDR2 sequences are MRHNA and SNTAGT. The CDR3 extends over 14 amino acids. V lost 4 bases to trimming and J lost 5 bases, with 12 bases between them. CDR3 nucleotides: TGTGCCAGCAGTGTTTCCGGGACTCACAATGAGCAGTTCTTC. Translation gives CASSVSGTHNEQFF.

This clone was found once. The chain combines TRBV7-2 with TRBJ2-1; TRBD2 matches 9 bases. Trimming at V came to 5 bases and at J to 6 bases, leaving 5 bases not matched to a gene. The V gene's germline CDR1 is SGHTA and CDR2 FQGNSA. The CDR3 loop spans 14 amino acids. The CDR3 spells CASSRPAGGNEQFF. The CDR3, as DNA: TGTGCCAGCAGCCGCCCAGCGGGAGGCAATGAGCAGTTCTTC.

V usage is TRBV7-9 and J usage is TRBJ2-1; the D gene is possibly TRBD2 (6 bases). Trimming stripped 5 bases from V and 9 bases from J, with 17 bases between. Germline CDR1 is SEHNR and CDR2 is FQNEAQ (reference sequence). The length of the CDR3 is 14 residues. The CDR3 DNA sequence: TGTGCCAGCAGCCCCCTCGGGACTCAGAGTGAGCAGTTCTTC. This translates into CASSPLGTQSEQFF.

The chain uses TRBV24-1 and TRBJ2-1, with a weak D call TRBD1 (5 bases). Trimming shortened V by 5 bases and J by 9 bases, and 13 bases separated the two germline ends. Germline values: CDR1 KGHDR, CDR2 SFDVKD. This CDR3 has 13 residues. CDR3 coding DNA: TGTGCCACCAGTGGTCTTAGTGGGGCTGAGCAGTTCTTC. This translates into CATSGLSGAEQFF.

This clone showed up just a few times. The V call is TRBV24-1, the J call TRBJ2-3; TRBD2 matches at 9 bases. Germline-derived CDR1 and CDR2 are KGHDR and SFDVKD. V lost 2 bases to trimming and J lost 1 base; unmatched junction nucleotides: 3. The CDR3 contains 16 residues. The CDR3 here is CATSDYVAGGTDTQYF. CDR3 coding DNA: TGTGCCACCAGTGATTACGTAGCGGGAGGCACAGATACGCAGTATTTT.